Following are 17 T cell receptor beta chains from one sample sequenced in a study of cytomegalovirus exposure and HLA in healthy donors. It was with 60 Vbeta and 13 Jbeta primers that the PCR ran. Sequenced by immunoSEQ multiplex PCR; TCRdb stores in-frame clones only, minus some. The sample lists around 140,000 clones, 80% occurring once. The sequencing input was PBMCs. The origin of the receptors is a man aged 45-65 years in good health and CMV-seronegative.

The DNA of the CDR3 is TGTGCCAGCAGACCGAAACTCGGCGGCCTGTCCTACGAGCAGTACTTC. Its protein is CASRPKLGGLSYEQYF. The rearrangement uses TRBV28 and TRBJ2-7, with unresolved D. Trimming removed 6 bases at V and 1 base at J, with 19 bases between. Per germline, CDR1 MDHEN and CDR2 SYDVKM. The CDR3 has 16 amino acids.

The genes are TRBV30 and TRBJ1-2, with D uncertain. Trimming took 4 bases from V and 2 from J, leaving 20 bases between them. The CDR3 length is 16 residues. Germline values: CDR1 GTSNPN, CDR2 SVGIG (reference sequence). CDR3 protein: CAWTSLQSRTNYGYTF. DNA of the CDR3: TGTGCCTGGACCTCTCTCCAAAGCCGTACCAACTATGGCTACACCTTC.

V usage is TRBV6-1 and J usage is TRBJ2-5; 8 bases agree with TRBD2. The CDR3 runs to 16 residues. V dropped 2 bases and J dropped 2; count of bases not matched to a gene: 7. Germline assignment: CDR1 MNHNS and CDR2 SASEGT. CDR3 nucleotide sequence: TGTGCCAGCAGTGAAAATGGTGCGGGGGGTCAAGAGACCCAGTACTTC. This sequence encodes CASSENGAGGQETQYF.

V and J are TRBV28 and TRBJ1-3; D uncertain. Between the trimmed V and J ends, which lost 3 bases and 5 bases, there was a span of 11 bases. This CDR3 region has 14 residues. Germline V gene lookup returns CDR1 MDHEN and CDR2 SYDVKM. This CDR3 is CASSFSRNRNTIYF. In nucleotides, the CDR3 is TGTGCCAGCAGTTTTTCCAGAAACAGAAACACCATATATTTT.

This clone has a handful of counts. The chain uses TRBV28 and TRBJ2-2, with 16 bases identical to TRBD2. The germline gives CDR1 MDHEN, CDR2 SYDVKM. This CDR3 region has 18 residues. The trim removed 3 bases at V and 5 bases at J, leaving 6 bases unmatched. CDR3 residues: CASSFLGTSGGATGELFF. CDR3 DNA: TGTGCCAGCAGTTTTCTTGGGACTAGCGGGGGGGCTACCGGGGAGCTGTTTTTT.

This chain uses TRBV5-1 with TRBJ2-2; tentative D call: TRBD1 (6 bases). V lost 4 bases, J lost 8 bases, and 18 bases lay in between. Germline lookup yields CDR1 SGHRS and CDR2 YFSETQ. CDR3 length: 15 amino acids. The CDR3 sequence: CASSPRDTRTGELFF. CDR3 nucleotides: TGCGCCAGCAGCCCCCGGGACACTAGGACTGGGGAGCTGTTTTTT.

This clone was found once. The chain's CDR3 is CASSPTTGAGYNEQFF. CDR3 in DNA: TGTGCCAGCAGCCCCACGACAGGGGCAGGGTACAATGAGCAGTTCTTC. The rearrangement joins TRBV7-8 to TRBJ2-1; TRBD1 matches at 8 bases. Germline V gene lookup returns CDR1 SGHVS and CDR2 FQNEAQ. Trimming cost V 5 bases and J 4 bases; bases outside gene matches: 10. There are 16 residues in the CDR3.

The CDR3 sequence: CSAKQGLYGYTF. Here the CDR3 DNA reads TGCAGCGCTAAACAGGGCCTCTATGGCTACACCTTC. The chain combines TRBV29-1 with TRBJ1-2; a weak D match, TRBD1 (6 bases). The CDR3 covers 12 residues. V was clipped by 7 bases and J by 4 bases, with 13 bases between them. CDR1 and CDR2 from the germline V gene are SQVTM and ANQGSEA.

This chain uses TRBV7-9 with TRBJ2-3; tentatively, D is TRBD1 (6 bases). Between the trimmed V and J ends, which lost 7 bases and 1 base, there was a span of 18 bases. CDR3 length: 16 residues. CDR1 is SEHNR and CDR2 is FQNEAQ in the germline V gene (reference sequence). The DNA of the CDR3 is TGTGCCAGCACCATCACAGGGACGGTGGGCACAGATACGCAGTATTTT. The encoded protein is CASTITGTVGTDTQYF.

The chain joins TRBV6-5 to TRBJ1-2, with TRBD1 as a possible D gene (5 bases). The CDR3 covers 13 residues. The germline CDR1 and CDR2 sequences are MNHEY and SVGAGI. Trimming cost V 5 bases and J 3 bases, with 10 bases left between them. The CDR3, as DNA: TGTGCCAGCAGTCGCGGGACCGACTATGGCTACACCTTC. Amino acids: CASSRGTDYGYTF.

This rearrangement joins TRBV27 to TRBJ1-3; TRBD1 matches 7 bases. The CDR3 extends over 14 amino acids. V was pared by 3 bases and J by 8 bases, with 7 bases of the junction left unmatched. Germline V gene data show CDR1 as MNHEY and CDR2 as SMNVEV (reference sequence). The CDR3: CASSLSGGLDTIYF. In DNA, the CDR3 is TGTGCCAGCAGTTTGTCAGGGGGTTTAGACACCATATATTTT.

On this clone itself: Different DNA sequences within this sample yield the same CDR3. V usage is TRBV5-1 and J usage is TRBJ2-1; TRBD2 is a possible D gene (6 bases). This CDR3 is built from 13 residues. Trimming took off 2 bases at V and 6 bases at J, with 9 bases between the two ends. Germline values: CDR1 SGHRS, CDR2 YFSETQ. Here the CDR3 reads CASSLGGVNEQFF. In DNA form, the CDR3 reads TGCGCCAGCAGCTTAGGAGGGGTCAATGAGCAGTTCTTC.

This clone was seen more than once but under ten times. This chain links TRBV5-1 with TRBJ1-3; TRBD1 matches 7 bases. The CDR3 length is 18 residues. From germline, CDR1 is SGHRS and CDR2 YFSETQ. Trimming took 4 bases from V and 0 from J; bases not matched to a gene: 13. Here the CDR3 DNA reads TGCGCCAGCAGCCCCGGGGACAGTAGTAGTTTCTCTGGAAACACCATATATTTT. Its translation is CASSPGDSSSFSGNTIYF.

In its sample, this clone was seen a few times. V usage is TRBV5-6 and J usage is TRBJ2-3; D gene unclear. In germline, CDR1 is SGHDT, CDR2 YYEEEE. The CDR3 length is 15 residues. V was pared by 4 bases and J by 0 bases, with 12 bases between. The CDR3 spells CASSPSPASTDTQYF. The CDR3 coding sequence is TGTGCCAGCAGCCCGAGTCCCGCCAGCACAGATACGCAGTATTTT. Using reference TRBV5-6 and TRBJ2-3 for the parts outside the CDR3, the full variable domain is DAGVTQSPTHLIKTRGQQVTLRCSPKSGHDTVSWYQQALGQGPQFIFQYYEEEERQRGNFPDRFSGHQFPNYSSELNVNALLLGDSALYLCASSPSPASTDTQYFGPGTRLTVL.

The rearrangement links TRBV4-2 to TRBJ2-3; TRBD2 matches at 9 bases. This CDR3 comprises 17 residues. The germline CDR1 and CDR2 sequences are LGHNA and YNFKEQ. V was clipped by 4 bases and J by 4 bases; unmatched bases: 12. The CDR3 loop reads CASSPDFLAGAADTQYF. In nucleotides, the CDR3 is TGTGCCAGCAGCCCTGATTTCTTAGCGGGAGCAGCAGATACGCAGTATTTT.

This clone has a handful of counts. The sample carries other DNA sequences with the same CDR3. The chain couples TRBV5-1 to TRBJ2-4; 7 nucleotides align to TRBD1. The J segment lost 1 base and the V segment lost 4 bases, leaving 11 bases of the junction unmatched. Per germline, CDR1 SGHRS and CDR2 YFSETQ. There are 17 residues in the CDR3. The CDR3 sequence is CASSARQGAGAKNIQYF. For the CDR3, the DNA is TGCGCCAGCAGCGCCAGACAGGGTGCTGGGGCCAAAAACATTCAGTACTTC.

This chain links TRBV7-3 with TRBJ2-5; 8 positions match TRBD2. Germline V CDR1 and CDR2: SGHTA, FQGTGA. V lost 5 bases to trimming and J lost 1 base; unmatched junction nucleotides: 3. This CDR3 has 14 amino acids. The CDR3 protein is CASSVAGPQETQYF. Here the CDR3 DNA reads TGTGCCAGCAGCGTAGCGGGGCCCCAAGAGACCCAGTACTTC.